The sequence of this T cell receptor beta chain was determined in a study of human T cells and chemical hapten exposure. The library tagged individual cDNA molecules with unique molecular identifiers. TCRdb processed the RACE reads anew with MiXCR; each CDR3 protein has one entry. The data contain about 65,000 distinct CDR3 sequences, roughly 6.1% of them singletons. Specified time point: healthy volunteer bleed at 6 weeks. From whole blood left unfractionated, total RNA was extracted. The sequencing input was whole blood. This clonotype was obtained from a female donor in good health. Some clones in this sample may be carry-over from other donors' samples.

In DNA form, the CDR3 reads TGTGCCAGCAGTGAAGGGACCCTCAATGAGCAGTTCTTC. Translated, it gives CASSEGTLNEQFF. The rearrangement uses TRBV2 and TRBJ2-1; D not certain. Germline-derived CDR1 and CDR2 are SNHLY and FYNNEI. The CDR3 loop spans 13 amino acids. V shed 1 base and J shed 6 bases, with 7 bases lying between them. Full variable domain (outside the CDR3, taken from reference TRBV2 and TRBJ2-1): EPEVTQTPSHQVTQMGQEVILRCVPISNHLYFYWYRQILGQKVEFLVSFYNNEISEKSEIFDDQFSVERPDGSNFTLKIRSTKLEDSAMYFCASSEGTLNEQFFGPGTRLTVL.